A selection of T cell receptor beta chains follows, all from one sample in a study of PD-L1 blockade in urothelial cancer. Some clones are missing from TCRdb's copy, which holds only in-frame ones; the method was immunoSEQ multiplex PCR. The sample has tens of thousands of clones; around four fifths are singletons. The sample here was PBMCs, taken around atezolizumab (anti-PD-L1) treatment. The receptors derive from a man aged 60-69 years with urothelial cancer. CDR3s include the opening cysteine and the closing phenylalanine or tryptophan. The order of the fields is CDR3 DNA, CDR3 protein, clone size, V gene, D gene, J gene. D genes are given only for firm matches. A clone size is listed for some rows: how often the clone was seen (once, few, many), or a class if it is expanded.

cdr3_nt: TGTGCCAGTACTTATGCCCGACAGGGGGATGGCTACACCTTC
cdr3_aa: CASTYARQGDGYTF
clone_size: NA
v_call: TRBV19
d_call: TRBD1
j_call: TRBJ1-2

cdr3_nt: TGTGCCAGCAGCTTGTGGCAGACTGAAGCTTTCTTT
cdr3_aa: CASSLWQTEAFF
clone_size: NA
v_call: TRBV5-5
d_call: NA
j_call: TRBJ1-1

cdr3_nt: TGTGCCAGTAGTATAGTAGAGACATCCGGTCAGCCCCAGCATTTT
cdr3_aa: CASSIVETSGQPQHF
clone_size: NA
v_call: TRBV19
d_call: NA
j_call: TRBJ1-5

cdr3_nt: TGTGCCAGCAGCTTGGGGGGTCTCAACACTGAAGCTTTCTTT
cdr3_aa: CASSLGGLNTEAFF
clone_size: NA
v_call: TRBV11-2
d_call: NA
j_call: TRBJ1-1

cdr3_nt: TGTGCCTGCCGGGAGCTGACAGGGGCAGAGACCCAGTACTTC
cdr3_aa: CACRELTGAETQYF
clone_size: NA
v_call: TRBV30
d_call: TRBD1
j_call: TRBJ2-5

cdr3_nt: TGTGCCAGTACCACGGCGGGACAGGGAACAGATGAAAAACTGTTTTTT
cdr3_aa: CASTTAGQGTDEKLFF
clone_size: once
v_call: TRBV19
d_call: TRBD1
j_call: TRBJ1-4

cdr3_nt: TGTGCCAGCAGCTTAGGGACACTTACTAACTATGGCTACACCTTC
cdr3_aa: CASSLGTLTNYGYTF
clone_size: NA
v_call: TRBV5-4
d_call: NA
j_call: TRBJ1-2

cdr3_nt: TGTGCCAGCACTTCTGGGGGGGCTGACACAGATACGCAGTATTTT
cdr3_aa: CASTSGGADTDTQYF
clone_size: NA
v_call: TRBV27
d_call: NA
j_call: TRBJ2-3

cdr3_nt: TGTGCCAGCAGTTCTGAGGCAACTTACAATGAGCAGTTCTTC
cdr3_aa: CASSSEATYNEQFF
clone_size: NA
v_call: TRBV6-5
d_call: NA
j_call: TRBJ2-1

cdr3_nt: TGTGCTACCGGGACTATCGAGTACAATGAGCAGTTCTTC
cdr3_aa: CATGTIEYNEQFF
clone_size: few
v_call: TRBV10-3
d_call: TRBD2
j_call: TRBJ2-1

cdr3_nt: TGTGCCAGTAGTCCCCGGGGCAGGGGAGGGTATCAGCCCCAGCATTTT
cdr3_aa: CASSPRGRGGYQPQHF
clone_size: few
v_call: TRBV19
d_call: NA
j_call: TRBJ1-5

cdr3_nt: TGCGCCAGCAGTGGGAGAGGAATGAACACTGAAGCTTTCTTT
cdr3_aa: CASSGRGMNTEAFF
clone_size: NA
v_call: TRBV5-1
d_call: NA
j_call: TRBJ1-1

cdr3_nt: TGTGCCAGCAGCTTAGCCCGTTCGGCAGGGAGGATTGGTGGCTACACCTTC
cdr3_aa: CASSLARSAGRIGGYTF
clone_size: NA
v_call: TRBV11-2
d_call: NA
j_call: TRBJ1-2

cdr3_nt: TGTGCCAGCAGCTTAGTCGGCGGGGCAGAACACTATGGCTACACCTTC
cdr3_aa: CASSLVGGAEHYGYTF
clone_size: NA
v_call: TRBV7-9
d_call: NA
j_call: TRBJ1-2

cdr3_nt: TGTGCCAGTAGTATATTCGCGGGACAGGGGTGGTACGAGCAGTACTTC
cdr3_aa: CASSIFAGQGWYEQYF
clone_size: NA
v_call: TRBV19
d_call: TRBD1
j_call: TRBJ2-7

cdr3_nt: TGTGCCTCCTCACAGGGGGCTAAGGTTTATGAGCAGTTCTTC
cdr3_aa: CASSQGAKVYEQFF
clone_size: NA
v_call: TRBV30
d_call: TRBD1
j_call: TRBJ2-1

cdr3_nt: TGTGCCAGCAGCCGGACTAGCGGGATCTCCTACAATGAGCAGTTCTTC
cdr3_aa: CASSRTSGISYNEQFF
clone_size: NA
v_call: TRBV7-2
d_call: TRBD2
j_call: TRBJ2-1

cdr3_nt: TGTGCCAGCAGTTTTCAACGGGGGTCCTCTGGGGCCAACGTCCTGACTTTC
cdr3_aa: CASSFQRGSSGANVLTF
clone_size: NA
v_call: TRBV27
d_call: NA
j_call: TRBJ2-6

cdr3_nt: TGTGCCAGCAGCTTAGCCCAGGGGGTGGGCTATGGCTACACCTTC
cdr3_aa: CASSLAQGVGYGYTF
clone_size: NA
v_call: TRBV7-9
d_call: TRBD1
j_call: TRBJ1-2

cdr3_nt: TGTGCCAGCAGTCCGGGACTAAACACAGATACGCAGTATTTT
cdr3_aa: CASSPGLNTDTQYF
clone_size: NA
v_call: TRBV11-3
d_call: TRBD2
j_call: TRBJ2-3

cdr3_nt: TGCGCCAGCAGCCAAGAGGTGACAGGGCCTAATGAAAAACTGTTTTTT
cdr3_aa: CASSQEVTGPNEKLFF
clone_size: NA
v_call: TRBV4-3
d_call: TRBD1
j_call: TRBJ1-4

cdr3_nt: TGTGCCAGCAGCCAGCGGGGGAGGGCCGATGGCTACACCTTC
cdr3_aa: CASSQRGRADGYTF
clone_size: NA
v_call: TRBV6-5
d_call: NA
j_call: TRBJ1-2

cdr3_nt: TGTGCCATCAGTGAGCCCGACCGCGGCGGGGCTTTCTTT
cdr3_aa: CAISEPDRGGAFF
clone_size: NA
v_call: TRBV10-3
d_call: NA
j_call: TRBJ1-1

cdr3_nt: TGTGCCGCAGGGGGGCCGGGTGGCTACACCTTC
cdr3_aa: CAAGGPGGYTF
clone_size: few
v_call: TRBV10-3
d_call: TRBD1
j_call: TRBJ1-2